The 8 T cell receptor beta chains below all came from one sample that was sequenced in a study of T-cell memory formation after mild COVID-19. TCRdb re-analysed the 5' RACE reads in MiXCR, keeping a single row per CDR3 protein. Of hundreds of thousands of distinct CDR3 sequences listed, 15% to 20% are singletons. Sequencing was carried out using PBMCs or a T cell subset sorted from them (not recorded which). These receptors originate from a man in his late teens or twenties who had mild COVID-19 (a few samples of this study predate the infection). Cell type and time point are not known.

A note on this clonotype: The junction differs from germline at one of its ends, possibly a read error. The chain is built from TRBV10-1 and TRBJ2-7; the D gene is possibly TRBD1 (6 bases). CDR3 size: 14 residues. CDR1 and CDR2 (germline): WNHNN, SYGVQD (reference sequence). The DNA of the CDR3 is TGCGCCAGCAGCGAGTCGATACAGGGTTACGAGCAGTACTTC. Protein product: CASSESIQGYEQYF.

The V and J genes are TRBV28 and TRBJ2-6; 7 nucleotides agree with TRBD1. The V segment lost 8 bases and the J segment 2 bases; nucleotides outside the gene matches: 3. Germline V gene data show CDR1 as MDHEN and CDR2 as SYDVKM. The CDR3 loop spans 14 amino acids. The CDR3 DNA reads TGTGCCAGCCGCGACAGGGCTGGGGCCAACGTCCTGACTTTC. Translation gives CASRDRAGANVLTF.

J is TRBJ1-5 and V is TRBV10-3; possible D gene TRBD1, 5 bases. This CDR3 contains 18 residues. The germline V gene has CDR1 ENHRY and CDR2 SYGVKD. V lost 0 bases and J lost 5, with 20 bases in between. CDR3: CAISESWGRLDRDQPQHF. CDR3 nucleotides: TGTGCCATCAGTGAGTCTTGGGGCAGGCTAGATCGAGATCAGCCCCAGCATTTT.

This clonotype was counted many times. The gene calls are TRBV9 and TRBJ2-5, with 15 bases matching TRBD2. Germline lookup yields CDR1 SGDLS and CDR2 YYNGEE. V trimming: 0 bases; J trimming: 2 bases; junction bases outside the gene matches: 5. The CDR3 contains 18 residues. CDR3 DNA: TGTGCCAGCAGCGTAGGGCCGGGACTAGCGGGGGGACAAGAGACCCAGTACTTC. This encodes CASSVGPGLAGGQETQYF.

In this sample, this clonotype turned up a few times. The J gene is TRBJ2-7, the V gene TRBV7-9, with 8 bases aligning to TRBD1. Germline V gene lookup returns CDR1 SEHNR and CDR2 FQNEAQ (reference sequence). V trimming: 5 bases; J trimming: 3 bases; junction bases outside the gene matches: 6. This CDR3 has 14 amino acids. The CDR3 protein is CASSRGQGLYEQYF. DNA for the CDR3: TGTGCCAGCAGCCGAGGACAGGGCCTCTACGAGCAGTACTTC.

CDR3 region: CASSLVMGPDEQYF. CDR3 nucleotides: TGTGCCAGCAGCTTAGTTATGGGTCCGGACGAGCAGTACTTC. The chain recombines TRBV7-9 with TRBJ2-7; no definite D call. V lost 1 base and J lost 5, with 12 bases in between. Germline values: CDR1 SEHNR, CDR2 FQNEAQ (reference sequence). This CDR3 is 14 amino acids long.

On this clonotype itself: A read error may produce the germline difference seen at one junction end. The J gene is TRBJ1-5, the V gene TRBV7-2; the D gene is possibly TRBD1 (5 bases). Germline CDR1 SGHTA, CDR2 FQGNSA. The CDR3 runs to 13 residues. The CDR3 coding sequence is TGTGCCAGCAGCTTACGAGGGGATCAGCTCCAGCATTTT. It translates to CASSLRGDQLQHF.

A few counts support this clonotype. The chain combines TRBV18 with TRBJ1-1; D is possibly TRBD1 (5 bases). Trimming stripped 3 bases from V and 5 bases from J, with 16 bases between. This CDR3 has 15 amino acids. CDR1 is KGHSH and CDR2 is LQKENI in the germline V gene. DNA of the CDR3: TGTGCCAGCTCACCTGCGTCCGGCCGGGGGACTGAAGCTTTCTTT. Its protein product is CASSPASGRGTEAFF. Full variable domain (rest looked up from reference TRBV18 and TRBJ1-1): NAGVMQNPRHLVRRRGQEARLRCSPMKGHSHVYWYRQLPEEGLKFMVYLQKENIIDESGMPKERFSAEFPKEGPSILRIQQVVRGDSAAYFCASSPASGRGTEAFFGQGTRLTVV.